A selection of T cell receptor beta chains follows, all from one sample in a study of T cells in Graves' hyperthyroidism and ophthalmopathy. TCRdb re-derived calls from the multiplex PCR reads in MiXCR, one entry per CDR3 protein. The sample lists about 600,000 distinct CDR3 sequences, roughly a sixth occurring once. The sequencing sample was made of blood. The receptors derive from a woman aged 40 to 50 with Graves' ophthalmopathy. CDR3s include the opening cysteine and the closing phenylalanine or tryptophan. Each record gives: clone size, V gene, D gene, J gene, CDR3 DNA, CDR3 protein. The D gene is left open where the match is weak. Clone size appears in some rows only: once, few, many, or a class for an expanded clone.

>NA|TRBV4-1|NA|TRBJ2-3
TGCGCCAGCAGCCAAAACAGCGGTTACGGATCAGATACGCAGTATTTT
CASSQNSGYGSDTQYF
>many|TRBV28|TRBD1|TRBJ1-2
TGTGCCAGCAACCGTAGGGGACAGGGTCGTGGCTACACCTTC
CASNRRGQGRGYTF
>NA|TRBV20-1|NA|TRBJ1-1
TGCAGTGCTACCCCGGCTCTAACCCTAGGGGCTTTCTTT
CSATPALTLGAFF
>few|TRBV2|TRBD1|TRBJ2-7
TGTGCCGGCAGCCGCCCGGGACAGGGATACGAGCAGTACTTC
CAGSRPGQGYEQYF
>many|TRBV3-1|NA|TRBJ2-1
TGTGCCAGCAGCCAAGATCTCAATAACTACAATGAGCAGTTCTTC
CASSQDLNNYNEQFF
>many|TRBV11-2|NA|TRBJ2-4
TGTGCCAGCAGCTACAGTGGCCCGGGTCGAGTAAACATTCAGTACTTC
CASSYSGPGRVNIQYF
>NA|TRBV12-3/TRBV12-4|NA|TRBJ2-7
TGTGCCAGCACCGAGGGGTACCGCGGCGAGCAGTACTTC
CASTEGYRGEQYF
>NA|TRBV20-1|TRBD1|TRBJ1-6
TGCAGTGCTAGGAGGACAGGGTCTAATTCACCCCTCCACTTT
CSARRTGSNSPLHF
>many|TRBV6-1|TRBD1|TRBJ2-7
TGTGCCAGCAGCCGCACGGGACAGCTCTACGAGCAGTACTTC
CASSRTGQLYEQYF
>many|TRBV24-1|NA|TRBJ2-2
TGTGCCACCAGTGATTTGCGGGCAACCGGGGAGCTGTTTTTT
CATSDLRATGELFF